The 31 T cell receptor beta chains presented below share a single source sample, sequenced in a study of long-term antiretroviral therapy in people with HIV. A v3.0 immunoSEQ assay was performed at survey level. Produced via immunoSEQ multiplex PCR; TCRdb's table is partial and in-frame only. The repertoire has about 23,000 clones, over 75% of them found once; the top ten carry around 6%. The input for sequencing was unsorted PBMCs, taken 0.6 years after starting antiretroviral therapy. Receptors originate from a man aged 55 to 69 with HIV.

The genes are TRBV4-2 and TRBJ1-2, with TRBD1 as a possible D gene (6 bases). Germline CDR1 and CDR2: LGHNA and YNFKEQ. The CDR3 loop spans 14 amino acids. V lost 3 bases, J lost 7 bases, and 15 bases lay in between. CDR3 DNA sequence: TGTGCCAGCAGCCATACTCAACAGGGAGTTGGCTACACCTTC. This encodes CASSHTQQGVGYTF.

This chain joins TRBV15 and TRBJ1-1, with D tentatively TRBD1 (5 bases). Between the trimmed V and J ends, which lost 3 bases and 7 bases, there was a span of 15 bases. CDR1 and CDR2 from the germline V gene are LNHNV and YYDKDF (reference sequence). The CDR3 totals 14 residues. The CDR3 DNA reads TGTGCCACCAGCAGCGGCTGGGACCGACTTGAAGCTTTCTTT. Residues: CATSSGWDRLEAFF. The whole variable domain, remainder taken from reference TRBV15 and TRBJ1-1, is DAMVIQNPRYQVTQFGKPVTLSCSQTLNHNVMYWYQQKSSQAPKLLFHYYDKDFNNEADTPDNFQSRRPNTSFCFLDIRSPGLGDTAMYLCATSSGWDRLEAFFGQGTRLTVV.

The rearrangement uses TRBV9 and TRBJ1-1, with D hard to call. This CDR3 region has 14 residues. The germline CDR1 and CDR2 sequences are SGDLS and YYNGEE. Trimming took off 4 bases at V and 1 base at J, with 11 bases between the two ends. CDR3 loop: CASSPGLQNTEAFF. The DNA for the CDR3 is TGTGCCAGCAGCCCGGGTTTACAGAACACTGAAGCTTTCTTT.

The chain recombines TRBV5-1 with TRBJ1-5, with D uncertain. V dropped 7 bases and J dropped 0 bases, with 11 bases sitting between them. This CDR3 has 14 amino acids. Germline V gives CDR1 SGHRS, CDR2 YFSETQ. The CDR3 nucleotides are TGCGCCAGCCCCGGGAGGAATAGCAATCAGCCCCAGCATTTT. Its protein product is CASPGRNSNQPQHF. The full variable domain, in which reference TRBV5-1 and TRBJ1-5 provide the parts outside the CDR3, is KAGVTQTPRYLIKTRGQQVTLSCSPISGHRSVSWYQQTPGQGLQFLFEYFSETQRNKGNFPGRFSGRQFSNSRSEMNVSTLELGDSALYLCASPGRNSNQPQHFGDGTRLSIL.

The rearrangement joins TRBV7-3 to TRBJ1-1; perhaps TRBD1 as D (6 bases). The germline V gene encodes CDR1 SGHTA and CDR2 FQGTGA. The CDR3 totals 13 residues. V was clipped by 8 bases and J by 0 bases, with 10 bases between them. CDR3 coding DNA: TGTGCCAGCTCGGGGGCAGTGAACACTGAAGCTTTCTTT. It is translated as CASSGAVNTEAFF. The full variable domain, with the rest looked up from reference TRBV7-3 and TRBJ1-1, is GAGVSQTPSNKVTEKGKYVELRCDPISGHTALYWYRQSLGQGPEFLIYFQGTGAADDSGLPNDRFFAVRPEGSVSTLKIQRTERGDSAVYLCASSGAVNTEAFFGQGTRLTVV.

The chain recombines TRBV29-1 with TRBJ2-4; D possibly corresponds to TRBD1 (7 bases). Germline V gene data show CDR1 as SQVTM and CDR2 as ANQGSEA. The length of the CDR3 is 12 residues. V was trimmed by 6 bases and J by 6 bases, leaving 12 bases between them. CDR3 loop: CSVGGQPNIQYF. As DNA, the CDR3 is TGCAGCGTCGGGGGACAGCCAAACATTCAGTACTTC.

This chain links TRBV4-3 with TRBJ1-5; 7 bases fit TRBD1. Germline V gives CDR1 LGHNA, CDR2 YSLEER. This CDR3 is built from 15 residues. V dropped 4 bases and J dropped 2; count of bases not matched to a gene: 5. The CDR3 sequence is CASSPDRVGNQPQHF. CDR3 DNA: TGCGCCAGCAGCCCCGACAGGGTCGGCAATCAGCCCCAGCATTTT.

The gene calls are TRBV4-3 and TRBJ2-2; TRBD2 agrees at 13 bases. V trimming: 0 bases; J trimming: 7 bases; junction bases outside the gene matches: 2. The CDR3 runs 16 residues. Germline V gene data show CDR1 as LGHNA and CDR2 as YSLEER. In DNA form, the CDR3 reads TGCGCCAGCAGCCAAGAGACTAGCGGGGGGCTCGGGGAGCTGTTTTTT. Its translation: CASSQETSGGLGELFF.

This clone was seen only a few times. This rearrangement joins TRBV28 to TRBJ2-7; possibly TRBD1 for D (5 bases). Per germline, CDR1 MDHEN and CDR2 SYDVKM. The CDR3 runs to 14 residues. V was cut by 6 bases and J by 0 bases, with 12 bases left in between. CDR3 bases: TGTGCCAGCAGCCACTTTCAGGGCTCCTACGAGCAGTACTTC. Encoded protein: CASSHFQGSYEQYF.

The genes are TRBV7-2 and TRBJ1-2, with unresolved D. This CDR3 comprises 13 residues. V dropped 6 bases and J dropped 4 bases, with 12 bases sitting between them. Germline CDR1 SGHTA, CDR2 FQGNSA. The CDR3, as DNA: TGTGCCAGCAGTCAGGACGGAACCTATGGCTACACCTTC. Its protein is CASSQDGTYGYTF.

The J gene is TRBJ2-1, the V gene TRBV7-9; 8 bases agree with TRBD1. Germline CDR1 reads SEHNR; CDR2 reads FQNEAQ (reference sequence). CDR3 length: 16 amino acids. The trim removed 4 bases at V and 0 bases at J, leaving 5 bases unmatched. As DNA, the CDR3 is TGTGCCAGCAGCTCAAACAGGGGGGACTCCTACAATGAGCAGTTCTTC. This translates into CASSSNRGDSYNEQFF.

The chain links TRBV11-2 to TRBJ1-2, with D unresolved. This CDR3 is built from 15 residues. Per the germline V gene, CDR1 is SGHAT and CDR2 is FQNNGV. The V end lost 7 bases, the J end lost 4 bases, and 19 bases lay between the germline ends. The DNA of the CDR3 is TGTGCCAGCACCAAGGACCCGGCAAGAACCTATGGCTACACCTTC. It is translated as CASTKDPARTYGYTF.

The chain employs TRBV7-3 and TRBJ1-1, with TRBD1 as a possible D gene (6 bases). Looked up from germline, CDR1 is SGHTA and CDR2 is FQGTGA. The V gene lost 5 bases and the J gene lost 0 bases, with 13 bases spanning the gap. The CDR3 is 15 amino acids. CDR3 sequence: CASSRDQGMNTEAFF. The DNA for the CDR3 is TGTGCCAGCAGCCGGGACCAGGGGATGAACACTGAAGCTTTCTTT.

This clone was observed a handful of times. The V gene is TRBV9, the J gene TRBJ2-1; maybe TRBD2 (7 bases). The germline gives CDR1 SGDLS, CDR2 YYNGEE. The CDR3 contains 13 residues. V shed 2 bases and J shed 8 bases, with 11 bases lying between them. As DNA, the CDR3 is TGTGCCAGCAGCGTGGGGGGGCTATATGAGCAGTTCTTC. It encodes CASSVGGLYEQFF.

The chain links TRBV11-2 to TRBJ2-3; 14 bases fit TRBD2. Germline lookup yields CDR1 SGHAT and CDR2 FQNNGV. V shed 2 bases and J 0 bases; nucleotides not matched to a gene: 7. The CDR3 length is 19 residues. This CDR3 is CASSLIPGLAGDSTDTQYF. Written as DNA, the CDR3 is TGTGCCAGCAGCTTAATCCCGGGACTAGCGGGAGATAGCACAGATACGCAGTATTTT.

The CDR3 sequence: CASSFHNRANTEAFF. The CDR3 nucleotides are TGCGCCAGCAGCTTCCATAACAGGGCGAACACTGAAGCTTTCTTT. The chain is built from TRBV5-1 and TRBJ1-1; maybe TRBD1 (6 bases). V lost 2 bases, J lost 1 base, and 12 bases lay in between. Germline V lookup: CDR1 SGHRS, CDR2 YFSETQ. The CDR3 covers 15 residues.

This chain connects TRBV5-1 to TRBJ1-3; 7 nucleotides align to TRBD1. V lost 4 bases, J lost 0 bases, and 7 bases stayed unmatched. CDR3 length equals 16 residues. Germline values: CDR1 SGHRS, CDR2 YFSETQ. In DNA, the CDR3 is TGCGCCAGCAGCGACGGGGGACAGCACTCTGGAAACACCATATATTTT. Protein product: CASSDGGQHSGNTIYF.

This chain uses TRBV19 with TRBJ2-3; TRBD2 might be the D (6 bases). CDR1 is LNHDA and CDR2 is SQIVND in the germline V gene (reference sequence). The CDR3 consists of 12 residues. Trimming left V 3 bases short and J 14 bases short, with 15 bases between. CDR3 DNA: TGTGCCAGTAGTATTAGGGGAGCGGGCACGTATTTT. It specifies CASSIRGAGTYF.

This chain joins TRBV4-3 and TRBJ1-5, with D possibly being TRBD1 (6 bases). V was pared by 0 bases and J by 5 bases, with 11 bases between. This CDR3 has 15 amino acids. The germline V gene encodes CDR1 LGHNA and CDR2 YSLEER. DNA for the CDR3: TGCGCCAGCAGCCAAGATCGAAGACAGGATCAGCCCCAGCATTTT. This encodes CASSQDRRQDQPQHF.

The chain employs TRBV30 and TRBJ2-1, with D perhaps matching TRBD1 or TRBD2 (5 bases each). CDR3 length: 15 residues. The V gene's germline CDR1 is GTSNPN and CDR2 SVGIG (reference sequence). The V gene lost 5 bases and the J gene lost 8 bases, with 22 bases spanning the gap. DNA for the CDR3: TGTGCCTGGGGGACGGAAAACCAGTTGGGTGATGAGCAGTTCTTC. Protein product: CAWGTENQLGDEQFF.

The chain carries TRBV6-5 and TRBJ2-7; D unresolved. Trimming pared 2 bases from V and 4 bases from J, leaving 6 bases between. The CDR3 sequence is 12 residues long. Per the germline V gene, CDR1 is MNHEY and CDR2 is SVGAGI. CDR3 nucleotide sequence: TGTGCCAGCAGTTACAGCCGGTACGAGCAGTACTTC. It is translated as CASSYSRYEQYF.

This sequence joins TRBV10-1 and TRBJ2-5; D gene unclear. This CDR3 spans 13 amino acids. Trimming removed 10 bases at V and 5 bases at J, with 17 bases between. Germline V gene lookup returns CDR1 WNHNN and CDR2 SYGVQD (reference sequence). The CDR3, as DNA: TGCGCCATTAGGGTCCCACCGGTGGAGACCCAGTACTTC. Translation: CAIRVPPVETQYF.

This sequence joins TRBV5-8 and TRBJ2-5; D uncertain. The germline gives CDR1 SGHTS, CDR2 YDEGEE. CDR3 length: 12 residues. V gave up 3 bases and J gave up 5 bases, with 8 bases separating them. CDR3 amino acids: CASSYHMETQYF. The CDR3 DNA reads TGTGCCAGCAGCTATCATATGGAGACCCAGTACTTC.

The V and J genes are TRBV4-1 and TRBJ2-2; TRBD2 matches at 7 bases. CDR1 is MGHRA, CDR2 YSYEKL, per germline. The CDR3 covers 16 residues. V lost 1 base and J lost 6; bases outside the gene matches: 8. The CDR3 DNA reads as TGCGCCAGCAGCCAAGGTGCAGGACTAGTTTCCGGGGAGCTGTTTTTT. Amino acids: CASSQGAGLVSGELFF.

The rearrangement uses TRBV9 and TRBJ2-5; D is perhaps TRBD2 (5 bases). Trimming cost V 0 bases and J 3 bases, with 9 bases left between them. Germline values: CDR1 SGDLS, CDR2 YYNGEE. The CDR3 extends over 14 amino acids. CDR3 loop: CASSVDASKETQYF. DNA of the CDR3: TGTGCCAGCAGCGTAGATGCTAGCAAAGAGACCCAGTACTTC.

This chain connects TRBV5-1 to TRBJ1-1; TRBD1 agrees at 7 bases. Germline V CDR1 and CDR2: SGHRS, YFSETQ. After removal of 4 bases from V and 3 bases from J, the junction contained 12 bases not matched to a gene. The CDR3 has 16 amino acids. The CDR3 region has the DNA TGCGCCAGCAGCCTCTACCCGACAGGGAGGGACACTGAAGCTTTCTTT. It codes for CASSLYPTGRDTEAFF.

The chain combines TRBV5-1 with TRBJ1-5, with D possibly TRBD1 on 5 matching bases. This CDR3 is built from 14 residues. In germline, CDR1 is SGHRS, CDR2 YFSETQ. Trimming took off 1 base at V and 3 bases at J, with 8 bases between the two ends. CDR3 sequence: CASSLPGTNQPQHF. The CDR3 nucleotides are TGCGCCAGCAGCTTGCCGGGGACCAATCAGCCCCAGCATTTT.

About this clone itself: Additional DNA sequences in this sample encode the identical CDR3. V usage is TRBV13 and J usage is TRBJ1-1, with D possibly matching TRBD1 (5 bases). The CDR3 has 14 amino acids. V lost 0 bases to trimming and J lost 1 base, with 6 bases between them. Germline CDR1 reads PRHDT; CDR2 reads FYEKMQ (reference sequence). Written as DNA, the CDR3 is TGTGCCAGCAGCTTAGGCGGGGGGAACACTGAAGCTTTCTTT. Its protein is CASSLGGGNTEAFF.

V usage is TRBV6-6 and J usage is TRBJ1-1; D not resolved. Germline V gives CDR1 MNHNY, CDR2 SVGAGI (reference sequence). This CDR3 is built from 12 residues. V was shortened by 5 bases and J by 5 bases, with 9 bases between the two germline ends. CDR3 sequence reads: CASSPVGTEAFF. For the CDR3, the DNA is TGTGCCAGCAGTCCGGTGGGGACTGAAGCTTTCTTT.

A remark on this clone: Germline is not matched at one junction end, which may reflect a read error. J is TRBJ2-5 and V is TRBV7-7; D uncertain. The CDR3 is 13 residues long. Germline CDR1 and CDR2: SSHAT and FNYEAQ (reference sequence). This CDR3 is CASSLGSIETQYF. CDR3 bases: TGTGCTAGCAGCTTAGGAAGTATAGAGACCCAGTACTTC.

The chain has TRBV15 and TRBJ1-2; a possible D gene is TRBD1 (6 bases). V gave up 1 base and J gave up 0 bases, with 9 bases separating them. Germline V gene data show CDR1 as LNHNV and CDR2 as YYDKDF (reference sequence). The CDR3 consists of 15 residues. Here the CDR3 DNA reads TGTGCCACCAGCAGAGGGACAGCCTCTAACTATGGCTACACCTTC. It yields the protein CATSRGTASNYGYTF.